This entry features one T cell receptor beta chain sequence. Its antigen is unknown. One base away there is no much larger clone; base qualities are not given. The data stem from a study of shared T cell receptors in the human thymus (dated by TCRdb to 2020 to 2022). A note on the overall study: The study examined how self-reactive, shared T-cell receptor alpha chains are generated in the human thymus.

The V and J ends are trimmed by 1 base and 1 base, leaving 8 bases between them. CDR1 and CDR2 (SGHNT, YYREEE) derive from the germline V gene (reference sequence). The CDR3 numbers 14 residues from cysteine through phenylalanine. Of all the DNA, just the CDR3 is kept, 42 bases in frame from base 1. Library preparation employed the immunoSEQ multiplex PCR assay. TCRdb stores this immuneACCESS table with in-frame sequences only. Part of the clones is absent; in the studies checked, under half of the shortfall reflects unresolved V genes, and no reason is known for the rest. The sample table contains under 450,000 clones; only one count was recorded for roughly 94% of them. 0.015% to 0.025% of the sample is in the top ten clones.

The chain uses TRBV5-4 and TRBJ1-1; tentative D gene TRBD1, with 5 bases matching. The sequence was collected from a human donor. The sequenced sample consisted of thymocytes. Read as DNA, the sequence is TGTGCCAGCAGCTTGATCGGGACGAACACTGAAGCTTTCTTT. The translation is CASSLIGTNTEAFF.